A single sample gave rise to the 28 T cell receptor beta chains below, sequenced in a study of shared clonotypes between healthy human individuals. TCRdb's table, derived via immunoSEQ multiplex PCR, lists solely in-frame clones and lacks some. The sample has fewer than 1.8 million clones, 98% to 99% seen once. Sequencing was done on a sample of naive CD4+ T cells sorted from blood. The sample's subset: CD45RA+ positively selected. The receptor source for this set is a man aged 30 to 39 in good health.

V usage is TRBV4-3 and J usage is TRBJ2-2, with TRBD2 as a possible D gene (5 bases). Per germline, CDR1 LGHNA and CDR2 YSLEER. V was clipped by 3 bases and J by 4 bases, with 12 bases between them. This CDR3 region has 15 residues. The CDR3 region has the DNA TGCGCCAGCAGCCAGATAGTTGAGGGCACCGGGGAGCTGTTTTTT. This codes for CASSQIVEGTGELFF.

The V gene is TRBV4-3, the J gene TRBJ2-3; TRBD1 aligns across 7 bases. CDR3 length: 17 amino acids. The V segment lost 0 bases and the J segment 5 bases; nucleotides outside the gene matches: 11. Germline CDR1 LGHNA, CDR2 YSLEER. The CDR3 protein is CASSQDLPTGVRDTQYF. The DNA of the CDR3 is TGCGCCAGCAGCCAAGATCTCCCAACAGGGGTGAGAGATACGCAGTATTTT.

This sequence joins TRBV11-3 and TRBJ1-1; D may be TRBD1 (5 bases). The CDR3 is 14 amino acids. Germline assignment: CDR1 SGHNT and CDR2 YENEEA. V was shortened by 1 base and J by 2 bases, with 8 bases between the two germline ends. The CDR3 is CASSLGGDNTEAFF. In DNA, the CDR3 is TGTGCCAGCAGCTTAGGGGGGGATAACACTGAAGCTTTCTTT.

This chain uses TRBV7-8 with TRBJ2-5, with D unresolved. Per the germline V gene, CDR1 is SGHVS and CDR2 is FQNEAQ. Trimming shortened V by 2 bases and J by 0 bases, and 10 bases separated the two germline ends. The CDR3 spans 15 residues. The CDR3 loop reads CASSLPWQDQETQYF. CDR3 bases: TGTGCCAGCAGCTTACCTTGGCAGGACCAAGAGACCCAGTACTTC. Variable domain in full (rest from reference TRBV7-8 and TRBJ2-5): GAGVSQSPRYKVAKRGQDVALRCDPISGHVSLFWYQQALGQGPEFLTYFQNEAQLDKSGLPSDRFFAERPEGSVSTLKIQRTQQEDSAVYLCASSLPWQDQETQYFGPGTRLLVL.

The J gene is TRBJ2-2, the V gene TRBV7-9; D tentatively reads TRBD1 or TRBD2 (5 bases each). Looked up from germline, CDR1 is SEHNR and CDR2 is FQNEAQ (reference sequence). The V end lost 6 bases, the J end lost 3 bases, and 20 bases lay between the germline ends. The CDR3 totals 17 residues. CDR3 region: CASRTWSGRLDTGELFF. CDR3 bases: TGTGCCAGCAGAACCTGGTCGGGGCGCTTAGACACCGGGGAGCTGTTTTTT.

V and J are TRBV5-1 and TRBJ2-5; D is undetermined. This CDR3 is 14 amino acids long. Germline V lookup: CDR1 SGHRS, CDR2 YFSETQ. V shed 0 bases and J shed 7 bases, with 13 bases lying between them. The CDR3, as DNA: TGCGCCAGCAGCTTGGCCGTTGAAGAAGGGACCCAGTACTTC. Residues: CASSLAVEEGTQYF.

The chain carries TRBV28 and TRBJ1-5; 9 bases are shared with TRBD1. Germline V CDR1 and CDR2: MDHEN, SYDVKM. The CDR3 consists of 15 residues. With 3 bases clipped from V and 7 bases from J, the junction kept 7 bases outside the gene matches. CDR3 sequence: CASSFLQGAQQPQHF. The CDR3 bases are TGTGCCAGCAGTTTCCTACAGGGGGCCCAGCAGCCCCAGCATTTT. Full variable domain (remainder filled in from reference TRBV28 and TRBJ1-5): DVKVTQSSRYLVKRTGEKVFLECVQDMDHENMFWYRQDPGLGLRLIYFSYDVKMKEKGDIPEGYSVSREKKERFSLILESASTNQTSMYLCASSFLQGAQQPQHFGDGTRLSIL.

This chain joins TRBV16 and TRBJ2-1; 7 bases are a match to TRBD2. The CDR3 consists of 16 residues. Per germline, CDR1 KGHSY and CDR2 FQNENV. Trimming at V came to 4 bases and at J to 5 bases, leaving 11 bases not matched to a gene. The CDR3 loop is CASSRRFVGGDNEQFF. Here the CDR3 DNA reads TGTGCCAGCAGCCGCCGGTTTGTGGGAGGGGACAATGAGCAGTTCTTC.

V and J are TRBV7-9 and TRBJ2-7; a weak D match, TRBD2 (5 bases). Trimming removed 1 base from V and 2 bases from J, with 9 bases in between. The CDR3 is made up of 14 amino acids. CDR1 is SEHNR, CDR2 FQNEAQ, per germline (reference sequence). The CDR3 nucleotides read TGTGCCAGCAGCTTAGGAGGGCCACCCTACGAGCAGTACTTC. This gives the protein CASSLGGPPYEQYF.

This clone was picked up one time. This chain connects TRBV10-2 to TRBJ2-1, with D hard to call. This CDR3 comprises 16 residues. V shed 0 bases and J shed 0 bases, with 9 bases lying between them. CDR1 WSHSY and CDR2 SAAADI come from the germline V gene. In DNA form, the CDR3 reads TGCGCCAGCAGTGAGTCGATCAGCAGCTCCTACAATGAGCAGTTCTTC. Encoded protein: CASSESISSSYNEQFF.

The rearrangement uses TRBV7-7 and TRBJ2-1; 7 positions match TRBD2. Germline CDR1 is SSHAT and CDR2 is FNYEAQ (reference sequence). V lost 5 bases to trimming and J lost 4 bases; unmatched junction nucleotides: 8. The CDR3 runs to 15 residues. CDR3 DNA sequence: TGTGCCAGCAGCCCAAGCGGGAAGAAGTACAATGAGCAGTTCTTC. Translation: CASSPSGKKYNEQFF.

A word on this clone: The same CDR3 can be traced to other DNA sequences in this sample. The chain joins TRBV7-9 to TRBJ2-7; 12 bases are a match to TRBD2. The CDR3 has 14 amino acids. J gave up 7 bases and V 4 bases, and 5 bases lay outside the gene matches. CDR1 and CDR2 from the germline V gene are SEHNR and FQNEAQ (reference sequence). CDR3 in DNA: TGTGCCAGCAGCTCCGGACTAGCGGGATATGAGCAGTACTTC. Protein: CASSSGLAGYEQYF.

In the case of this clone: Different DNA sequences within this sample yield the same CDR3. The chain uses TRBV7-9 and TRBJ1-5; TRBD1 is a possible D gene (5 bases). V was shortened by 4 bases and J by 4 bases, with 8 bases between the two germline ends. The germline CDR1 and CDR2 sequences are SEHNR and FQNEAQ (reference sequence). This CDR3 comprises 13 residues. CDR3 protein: CASSSGGNQPQHF. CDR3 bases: TGTGCCAGCAGCTCGGGGGGGAATCAGCCCCAGCATTTT. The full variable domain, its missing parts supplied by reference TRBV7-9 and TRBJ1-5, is DTGVSQNPRHKITKRGQNVTFRCDPISEHNRLYWYRQTLGQGPEFLTYFQNEAQLEKSRLLSDRFSAERPKGSFSTLEIQRTEQGDSAMYLCASSSGGNQPQHFGDGTRLSIL.

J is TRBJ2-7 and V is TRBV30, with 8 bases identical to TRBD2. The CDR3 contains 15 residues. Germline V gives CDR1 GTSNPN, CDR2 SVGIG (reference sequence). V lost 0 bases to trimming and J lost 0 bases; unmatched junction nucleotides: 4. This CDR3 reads CAWSVQSGSSYEQYF. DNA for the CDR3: TGTGCCTGGAGTGTACAAAGCGGGAGCTCCTACGAGCAGTACTTC.

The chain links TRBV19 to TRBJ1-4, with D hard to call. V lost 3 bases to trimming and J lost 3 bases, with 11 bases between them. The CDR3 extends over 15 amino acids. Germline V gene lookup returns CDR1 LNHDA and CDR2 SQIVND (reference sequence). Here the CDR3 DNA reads TGTGCCAGTAGTATCTCTCGGGGATCTAATGAAAAACTGTTTTTT. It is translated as CASSISRGSNEKLFF.

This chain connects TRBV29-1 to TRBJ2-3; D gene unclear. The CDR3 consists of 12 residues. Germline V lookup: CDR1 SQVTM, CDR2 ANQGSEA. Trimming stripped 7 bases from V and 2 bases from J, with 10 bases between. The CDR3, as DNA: TGCAGCGCCCTGCCATTCACAGATACGCAGTATTTT. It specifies CSALPFTDTQYF.

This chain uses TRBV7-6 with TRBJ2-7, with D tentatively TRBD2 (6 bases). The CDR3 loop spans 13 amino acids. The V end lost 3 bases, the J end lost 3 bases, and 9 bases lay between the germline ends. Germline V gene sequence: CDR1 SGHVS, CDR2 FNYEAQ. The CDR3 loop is CASSFLANYEQYF. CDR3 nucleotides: TGTGCCAGCAGCTTCCTAGCGAACTACGAGCAGTACTTC.

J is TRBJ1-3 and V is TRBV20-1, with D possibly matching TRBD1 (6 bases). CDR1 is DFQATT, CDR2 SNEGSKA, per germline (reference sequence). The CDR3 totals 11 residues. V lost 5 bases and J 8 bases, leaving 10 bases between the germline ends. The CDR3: CSAGGRDTIYF. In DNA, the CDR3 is TGCAGTGCTGGGGGCAGGGACACCATATATTTT.

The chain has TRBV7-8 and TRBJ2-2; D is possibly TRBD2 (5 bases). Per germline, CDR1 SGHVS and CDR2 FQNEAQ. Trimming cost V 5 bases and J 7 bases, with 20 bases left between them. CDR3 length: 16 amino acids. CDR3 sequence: CASSTPLRESSGELFF. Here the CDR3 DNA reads TGTGCCAGCAGCACCCCACTCCGGGAATCGAGCGGGGAGCTGTTTTTT.

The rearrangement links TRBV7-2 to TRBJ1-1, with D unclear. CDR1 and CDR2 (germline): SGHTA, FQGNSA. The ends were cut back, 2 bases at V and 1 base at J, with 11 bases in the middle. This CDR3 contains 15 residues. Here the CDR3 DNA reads TGTGCCAGCAGCTTAATCCATACAGCGAACACTGAAGCTTTCTTT. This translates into CASSLIHTANTEAFF.

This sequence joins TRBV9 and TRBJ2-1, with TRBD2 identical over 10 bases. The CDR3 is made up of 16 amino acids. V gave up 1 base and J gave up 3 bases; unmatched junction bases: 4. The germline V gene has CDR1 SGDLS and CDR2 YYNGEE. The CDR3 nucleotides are TGTGCCAGCAGCGTAACGACTAGCGGGCTCTACAATGAGCAGTTCTTC. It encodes CASSVTTSGLYNEQFF.

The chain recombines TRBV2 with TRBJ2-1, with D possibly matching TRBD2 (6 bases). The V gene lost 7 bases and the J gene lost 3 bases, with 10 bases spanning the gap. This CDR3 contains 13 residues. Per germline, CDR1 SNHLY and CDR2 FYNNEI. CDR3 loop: CASKGGIYNEQFF. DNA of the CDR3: TGTGCCAGCAAGGGCGGGATCTACAATGAGCAGTTCTTC.

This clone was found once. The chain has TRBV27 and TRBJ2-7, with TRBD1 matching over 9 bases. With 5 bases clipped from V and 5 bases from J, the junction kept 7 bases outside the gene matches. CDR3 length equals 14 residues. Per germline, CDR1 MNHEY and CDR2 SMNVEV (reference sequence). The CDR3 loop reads CASSPSGTGNEQYF. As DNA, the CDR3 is TGTGCCAGCAGTCCCTCCGGGACAGGGAACGAGCAGTACTTC.

CDR3 amino acids: CASSPIDRGLGYTF. For the CDR3, the DNA is TGTGCCAGCAGTCCCATCGACAGGGGGCTCGGCTACACCTTC. The chain uses TRBV27 and TRBJ1-2; 10 positions agree with TRBD1. The CDR3 totals 14 residues. V trimming: 5 bases; J trimming: 8 bases; junction bases outside the gene matches: 8. Germline V CDR1 and CDR2: MNHEY, SMNVEV (reference sequence).

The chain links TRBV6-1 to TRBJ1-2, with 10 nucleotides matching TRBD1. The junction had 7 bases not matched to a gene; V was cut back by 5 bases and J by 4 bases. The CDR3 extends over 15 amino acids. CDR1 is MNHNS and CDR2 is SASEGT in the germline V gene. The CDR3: CASSPLGQGIYGYTF. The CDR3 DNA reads TGTGCCAGCAGTCCTCTGGGACAGGGGATCTATGGCTACACCTTC.

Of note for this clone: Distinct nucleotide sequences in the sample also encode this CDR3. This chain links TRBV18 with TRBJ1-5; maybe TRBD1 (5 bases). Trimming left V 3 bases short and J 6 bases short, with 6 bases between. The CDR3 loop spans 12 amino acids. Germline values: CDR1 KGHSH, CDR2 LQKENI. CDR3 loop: CASSPQGQPQHF. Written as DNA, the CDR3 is TGTGCCAGCTCACCTCAGGGTCAGCCCCAGCATTTT.

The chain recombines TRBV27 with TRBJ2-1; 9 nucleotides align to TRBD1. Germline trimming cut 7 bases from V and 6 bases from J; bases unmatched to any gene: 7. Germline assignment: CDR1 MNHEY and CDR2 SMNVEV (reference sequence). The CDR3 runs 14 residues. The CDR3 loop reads CASIGQGTTNEQFF. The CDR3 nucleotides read TGTGCCAGCATCGGACAGGGGACGACCAATGAGCAGTTCTTC.

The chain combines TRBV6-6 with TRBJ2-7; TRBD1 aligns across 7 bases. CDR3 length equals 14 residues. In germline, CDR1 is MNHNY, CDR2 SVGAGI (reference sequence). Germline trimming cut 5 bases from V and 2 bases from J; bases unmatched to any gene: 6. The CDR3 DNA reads TGTGCCAGCAGTCTCCCGACAGGGACCTACGAGCAGTACTTC. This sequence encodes CASSLPTGTYEQYF.